The 29 T cell receptor beta chains below come from one sample, sequenced in a study of blood T cell repertoires in COVID-19 (dated by TCRdb to the early 2020s). The library was built by means of the immunoSEQ multiplex PCR assay. What TCRdb holds here is the immuneACCESS table cut down to in-frame rearrangements. Part of the clones is not present; checked against another copy, under half of the missing clones reflect an unresolved V gene, and the others are unexplained. The sample has about 300,000 clones on record, about 90% of them singletons. 1.5% to 2% of the sample goes to the ten largest clones. Sequenced material: peripheral blood. All receptors derive from a woman in her 30s with COVID-19, enrolled during active disease.

The chain links TRBV4-1 to TRBJ2-1; 14 bases fit TRBD2. The CDR3 has 16 residues. Looked up from germline, CDR1 is MGHRA and CDR2 is YSYEKL. J was trimmed by 9 bases and V by 4 bases; bases with no gene match: 8. The CDR3 region is CASSLPTSGGAGEQFF. Here the CDR3 DNA reads TGCGCCAGCAGCCTCCCGACTAGCGGGGGGGCGGGTGAGCAGTTCTTC.

V is TRBV4-1 and J is TRBJ1-6; D is uncertain. Germline V gene data show CDR1 as MGHRA and CDR2 as YSYEKL. The CDR3 totals 12 residues. Trimming left V 3 bases short and J 10 bases short, with 7 bases between. The CDR3 DNA follows: TGCGCCAGCAGCCACCCGAGGTCACCCCTCCACTTT. Residues: CASSHPRSPLHF.

This clone was recorded a few times. The CDR3 nucleotides are TGTGCCAGCAGTTCCCGGACAGGGGGCGCAGGCGAGCAGTACGTC. Translation gives CASSSRTGGAGEQYV. The gene calls are TRBV28 and TRBJ2-7, with TRBD1 matching over 11 bases. Trimming removed 4 bases from V and 6 bases from J; junction bases left unmatched: 8. The CDR3 length is 15 residues. Germline V gives CDR1 MDHEN, CDR2 SYDVKM.

The gene calls are TRBV6-5 and TRBJ1-4; maybe TRBD1 (6 bases). This CDR3 is built from 16 residues. V lost 0 bases, J lost 8 bases, and 16 bases lay in between. In germline, CDR1 is MNHEY, CDR2 SVGAGI. The CDR3 sequence is CASSYSVNRDREKLFF. The CDR3 DNA is TGTGCCAGCAGTTACTCGGTGAACAGGGACCGAGAAAAACTGTTTTTT.

The chain employs TRBV7-9 and TRBJ1-2; 12 positions match TRBD1. This CDR3 is 14 amino acids long. V lost 8 bases and J lost 6; bases outside the gene matches: 7. Germline V gene lookup returns CDR1 SEHNR and CDR2 FQNEAQ (reference sequence). CDR3 in amino acids: CASASGTGGDGYTF. In DNA, the CDR3 is TGTGCCAGCGCTAGCGGGACAGGGGGCGATGGCTACACCTTC.

Only one count was recorded for this clone. A junction end diverges from the germline sequence, so it may reflect a read error. The rearrangement joins TRBV24-1 to TRBJ1-5, with a tentative D call TRBD1 (6 bases). The germline CDR1 and CDR2 sequences are KGHDR and SFDVKD. The CDR3 runs 15 residues. Here the CDR3 DNA reads TGTGCCACCAGCGATTCAGGACAGAGTAATCAGCCCCAGCATTTT. Translation: CATSDSGQSNQPQHF.

J is TRBJ2-3 and V is TRBV4-1, with D possibly TRBD2 on 6 matching bases. Trimming cost V 4 bases and J 1 base, with 18 bases left between them. CDR1 is MGHRA and CDR2 is YSYEKL in the germline V gene. The CDR3 is 17 amino acids. CDR3 sequence: CASSPRRGGPGTDTQYF. DNA for the CDR3: TGCGCCAGCAGCCCCAGGAGGGGCGGACCTGGCACAGATACGCAGTATTTT.

The V gene is TRBV5-5, the J gene TRBJ1-2, with a possible D match to TRBD1 (5 bases). The CDR3 consists of 14 residues. V was shortened by 0 bases and J by 4 bases, with 10 bases between the two germline ends. The germline CDR1 and CDR2 sequences are SGHKS and YYEKEE (reference sequence). The CDR3 coding sequence is TGTGCCAGCAGCTTGGGATGGGGCCTCTATGGCTACACCTTC. It translates to CASSLGWGLYGYTF.

CDR3 protein: CASSPSAGAGTEAFF. The CDR3 coding sequence is TGTGCCAGCTCACCGTCGGCAGGGGCGGGCACTGAAGCTTTCTTT. The V gene is TRBV18, the J gene TRBJ1-1, with D perhaps TRBD1 (6 bases). This CDR3 has 15 amino acids. Per germline, CDR1 KGHSH and CDR2 LQKENI. Trimming pared 3 bases from V and 4 bases from J, leaving 15 bases between.

The rearrangement links TRBV20-1 to TRBJ2-3; D gene unclear. V was trimmed by 7 bases and J by 3 bases, leaving 11 bases between them. This CDR3 spans 12 amino acids. The germline gives CDR1 DFQATT, CDR2 SNEGSKA (reference sequence). CDR3: CSGSGGTDTQYF. The CDR3 bases are TGCAGTGGTAGTGGCGGAACAGATACGCAGTATTTT.

The rearrangement uses TRBV30 and TRBJ2-2, with D unclear. The CDR3 is made up of 11 amino acids. The V gene's germline CDR1 is GTSNPN and CDR2 SVGIG (reference sequence). V was pared by 2 bases and J by 5 bases, with 3 bases between. In DNA, the CDR3 is TGTGCCTGGAGTCCGACCGGGGAGCTGTTTTTT. Encoded protein: CAWSPTGELFF.

The chain combines TRBV30 with TRBJ1-6; TRBD1 might be the D (5 bases). CDR1 is GTSNPN and CDR2 is SVGIG in the germline V gene (reference sequence). The CDR3 has 10 amino acids. The germline V and J ends were trimmed by 7 bases and 12 bases, with 10 bases remaining between them. Here the CDR3 DNA reads TGTGCCTCCGGGGGGGGACCCCTCCACTTT. It specifies CASGGGPLHF.

The CDR3 DNA sequence: TGCGCCAGCAGTCAGGACAGGCAAGGAGATACGCAGTATTTT. This encodes CASSQDRQGDTQYF. The chain employs TRBV23-1 and TRBJ2-3, with 7 bases identical to TRBD1. TRBV23-1 is known as an ORF, though its function is uncertain. V lost 3 bases and J lost 5; bases outside the gene matches: 5. CDR3 length: 14 residues.

This chain joins TRBV27 and TRBJ1-1; D perhaps matches TRBD1 (5 bases). Trimming cost V 0 bases and J 7 bases, with 12 bases left between them. The CDR3 has 14 residues. The V gene's germline CDR1 is MNHEY and CDR2 SMNVEV (reference sequence). The CDR3 region has the DNA TGTGCCAGCAGTTTATCTGGGCAGGGAATTGAAGCTTTCTTT. Translated, it gives CASSLSGQGIEAFF.

The chain employs TRBV5-1 and TRBJ1-1; D ambiguous. Germline CDR1 is SGHRS and CDR2 is YFSETQ. There are 15 residues in the CDR3. The V end lost 4 bases, the J end lost 5 bases, and 18 bases lay between the germline ends. The CDR3 reads CASSPEAGLATEAFF. Here the CDR3 DNA reads TGCGCCAGCAGCCCGGAGGCCGGGCTTGCGACTGAAGCTTTCTTT.

This chain uses TRBV14 with TRBJ2-2; no definite D call. Per germline, CDR1 SGHDN and CDR2 FVKESK. This CDR3 region has 13 residues. V was pared by 5 bases and J by 5 bases, with 9 bases between. The CDR3 region is CASSVALTGELFF. As DNA, the CDR3 is TGTGCCAGCAGCGTGGCTCTTACCGGGGAGCTGTTTTTT.

The chain is built from TRBV19 and TRBJ1-5; 7 bases are a match to TRBD1. Looked up from germline, CDR1 is LNHDA and CDR2 is SQIVND (reference sequence). CDR3 length: 13 amino acids. With V trimmed by 10 bases and J by 3 bases, 6 bases remained unmatched. CDR3 DNA sequence: TGTGCCACCAGGGACAGCCTCAATCAGCCCCAGCATTTT. It is translated as CATRDSLNQPQHF.

The V and J genes are TRBV24-1 and TRBJ1-2; D remains unclear. Trimming removed 3 bases at V and 3 bases at J, with 10 bases between. The CDR3 runs 14 residues. In germline, CDR1 is KGHDR, CDR2 SFDVKD. The CDR3 region has the DNA TGTGCCACCAGTGATGGTGGGAGGGACTATGGCTACACCTTC. This gives the protein CATSDGGRDYGYTF.

The chain employs TRBV5-6 and TRBJ1-2; tentative D call: TRBD1 (6 bases). The CDR3 consists of 15 residues. Germline V gene data show CDR1 as SGHDT and CDR2 as YYEEEE. Trimming took 6 bases from V and 5 from J, leaving 20 bases between them. The DNA of the CDR3 is TGTGCCAGCACGAGGGTGACAGGAGGCTATTATGGCTACACCTTC. Its translation: CASTRVTGGYYGYTF.

The V call is TRBV6-5, the J call TRBJ1-2, with no clear D. This CDR3 has 12 residues. In germline, CDR1 is MNHEY, CDR2 SVGAGI. V was pared by 6 bases and J by 7 bases, with 12 bases between. This CDR3 reads CASRRLDLGYTF. For the CDR3, the DNA is TGTGCCAGCAGGAGACTTGACCTTGGCTACACCTTC.

J is TRBJ2-2 and V is TRBV24-1; 11 bases match TRBD2. V shed 2 bases and J 8 bases; nucleotides not matched to a gene: 6. The CDR3 is 16 residues long. Germline CDR1 reads KGHDR; CDR2 reads SFDVKD. The CDR3 protein is CATSDYRTSGSGELFF. CDR3 sequence (DNA): TGTGCCACCAGTGATTATAGGACTAGCGGGTCGGGGGAGCTGTTTTTT.

The gene calls are TRBV6-2 or TRBV6-3 and TRBJ1-1; perhaps TRBD1 as D (6 bases). From germline, CDR1 is MNHEY and CDR2 SVGEGT. V was trimmed by 6 bases and J by 2 bases, leaving 19 bases between them. The CDR3 totals 16 residues. This CDR3 reads CASSVETRTANTEAFF. CDR3 in DNA: TGTGCCAGCAGCGTTGAAACACGGACAGCTAACACTGAAGCTTTCTTT.

V gene TRBV24-1 combines with J gene TRBJ2-7; a possible D gene is TRBD2 (5 bases). V lost 6 bases to trimming and J lost 5 bases, with 10 bases between them. This CDR3 has 12 residues. Germline V CDR1 and CDR2: KGHDR, SFDVKD. The CDR3 DNA is TGTGCCACCAGTCTCGGGAACGACGAGCAGTACTTC. Amino acid sequence: CATSLGNDEQYF.

The chain is built from TRBV10-3 and TRBJ2-4, with D perhaps TRBD1 (5 bases). The V gene's germline CDR1 is ENHRY and CDR2 SYGVKD. V lost 0 bases and J 6 bases, leaving 24 bases between the germline ends. The CDR3 sequence is 19 residues long. CDR3 amino acids: CAISESGFPQGSSGNIQYF. In DNA form, the CDR3 reads TGTGCCATCAGTGAGTCTGGGTTTCCGCAGGGTTCTTCAGGAAACATTCAGTACTTC.

In DNA form, the CDR3 reads TGTGCCAGCAGCTTTGGGCAGGGTCCCTACGAGCAGTACTTC. It translates to CASSFGQGPYEQYF. The chain uses TRBV7-9 and TRBJ2-7, with D possibly matching TRBD1 (5 bases). Deletions cut 3 bases from V and 2 bases from J, with 11 bases between. Germline-derived CDR1 and CDR2 are SEHNR and FQNEAQ (reference sequence). This CDR3 contains 14 residues.

The chain combines TRBV5-4 with TRBJ1-1, with TRBD1 identical over 7 bases. The CDR3 covers 13 residues. Germline values: CDR1 SGHNT, CDR2 YYREEE (reference sequence). Germline trimming cut 0 bases from V and 8 bases from J; bases unmatched to any gene: 4. Written as DNA, the CDR3 is TGTGCCAGCAGCTTGGCCCTGACAGGGGAAGCTTTCTTT. Encoded protein: CASSLALTGEAFF.

This chain joins TRBV30 and TRBJ1-1, with 7 nucleotides matching TRBD1. CDR3 length equals 12 residues. Trimming took 0 bases from V and 10 from J; bases not matched to a gene: 5. Germline V CDR1 and CDR2: GTSNPN, SVGIG (reference sequence). The CDR3: CAWSVQGYGAFF. The DNA for the CDR3 is TGTGCCTGGAGTGTACAGGGGTACGGAGCTTTCTTT.

The CDR3: CASSESYEQYV. The CDR3 DNA follows: TGTGCCAGCAGCGAGTCCTACGAGCAGTACGTC. The chain is built from TRBV7-9 and TRBJ2-7, with D unresolved. Germline CDR1 is SEHNR and CDR2 is FQNEAQ (reference sequence). The CDR3 totals 11 residues. Trimming left V 5 bases short and J 1 base short, with 3 bases between.

V usage is TRBV5-1 and J usage is TRBJ2-3; D might be TRBD2 (5 bases). CDR3 length equals 14 residues. Trimming stripped 9 bases from V and 6 bases from J, with 20 bases between. The germline V gene encodes CDR1 SGHRS and CDR2 YFSETQ. The CDR3 protein is CATKRSGRRDTQYF. CDR3 in DNA: TGCGCCACCAAGCGGTCCGGCCGAAGGGATACGCAGTATTTT.